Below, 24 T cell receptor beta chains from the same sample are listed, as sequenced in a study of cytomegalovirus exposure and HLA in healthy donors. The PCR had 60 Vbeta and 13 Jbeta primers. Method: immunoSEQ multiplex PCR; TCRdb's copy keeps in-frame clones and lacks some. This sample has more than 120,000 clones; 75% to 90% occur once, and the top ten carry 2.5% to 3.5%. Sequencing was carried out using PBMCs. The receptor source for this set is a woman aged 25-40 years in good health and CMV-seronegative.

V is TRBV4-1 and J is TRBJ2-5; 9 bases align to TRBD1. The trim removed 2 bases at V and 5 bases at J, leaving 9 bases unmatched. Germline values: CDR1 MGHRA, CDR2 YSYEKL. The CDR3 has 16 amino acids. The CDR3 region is CASSQWGGQGAETQYF. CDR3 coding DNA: TGCGCCAGCAGCCAATGGGGGGGACAGGGAGCGGAGACCCAGTACTTC.

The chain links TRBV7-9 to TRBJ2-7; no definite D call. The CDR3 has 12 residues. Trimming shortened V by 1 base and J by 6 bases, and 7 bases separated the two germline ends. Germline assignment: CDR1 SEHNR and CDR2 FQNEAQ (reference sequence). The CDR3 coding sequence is TGTGCCAGCAGCTTAGTAAGTAGCGAGCAGTACTTC. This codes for CASSLVSSEQYF.

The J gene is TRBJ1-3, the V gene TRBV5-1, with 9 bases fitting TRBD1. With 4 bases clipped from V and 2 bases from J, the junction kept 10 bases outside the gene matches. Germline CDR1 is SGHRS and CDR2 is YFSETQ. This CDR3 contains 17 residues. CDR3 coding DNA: TGCGCCAGCAGCGCATTTCCCGGGACAGGGACTGGAAACACCATATATTTT. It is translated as CASSAFPGTGTGNTIYF.

CDR3 in amino acids: CASSLNRAYEQYF. CDR3 in DNA: TGCGCCAGCAGCTTAAATCGGGCCTACGAGCAGTACTTC. The genes are TRBV5-1 and TRBJ2-7; no definite D call. V gave up 2 bases and J gave up 2 bases, with 8 bases separating them. CDR1 and CDR2 (germline): SGHRS, YFSETQ. This CDR3 contains 13 residues.

The CDR3 coding sequence is TGTGCCAGCAGTCCGACAGGGGGCGCACACTATGGCTACACCTTC. It codes for CASSPTGGAHYGYTF. The chain recombines TRBV27 with TRBJ1-2; 10 nucleotides align to TRBD1. The germline gives CDR1 MNHEY, CDR2 SMNVEV (reference sequence). The trim removed 5 bases at V and 3 bases at J, leaving 6 bases unmatched. CDR3 length: 15 residues.

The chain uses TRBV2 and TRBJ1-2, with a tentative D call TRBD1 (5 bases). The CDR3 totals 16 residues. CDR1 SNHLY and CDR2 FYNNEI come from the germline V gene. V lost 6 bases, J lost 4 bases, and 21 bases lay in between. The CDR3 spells CASRPWWAGRIYGYTF. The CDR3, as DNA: TGTGCCAGCAGACCCTGGTGGGCAGGGAGGATCTATGGCTACACCTTC.

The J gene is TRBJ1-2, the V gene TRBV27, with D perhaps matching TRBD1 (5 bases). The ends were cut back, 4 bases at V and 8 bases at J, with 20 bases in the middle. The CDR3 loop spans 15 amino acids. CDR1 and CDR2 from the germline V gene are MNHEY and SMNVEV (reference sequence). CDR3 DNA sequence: TGTGCCAGCAGTTCTCAGGGCTATCCCATTGAGGGCTACACCTTC. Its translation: CASSSQGYPIEGYTF.

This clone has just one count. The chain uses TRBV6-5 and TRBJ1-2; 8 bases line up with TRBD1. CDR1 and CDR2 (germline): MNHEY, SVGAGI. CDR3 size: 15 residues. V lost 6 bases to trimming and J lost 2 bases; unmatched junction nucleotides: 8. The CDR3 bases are TGTGCCAGCAGGCCTGGACAGGGAAGCAACTATGGCTACACCTTC. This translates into CASRPGQGSNYGYTF.

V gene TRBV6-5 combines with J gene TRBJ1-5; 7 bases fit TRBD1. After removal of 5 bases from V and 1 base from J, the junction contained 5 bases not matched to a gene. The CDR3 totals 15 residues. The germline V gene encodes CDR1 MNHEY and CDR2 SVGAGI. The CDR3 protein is CASSASTGSNQPQHF. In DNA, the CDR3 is TGTGCCAGCAGTGCCTCGACAGGGAGCAATCAGCCCCAGCATTTT.

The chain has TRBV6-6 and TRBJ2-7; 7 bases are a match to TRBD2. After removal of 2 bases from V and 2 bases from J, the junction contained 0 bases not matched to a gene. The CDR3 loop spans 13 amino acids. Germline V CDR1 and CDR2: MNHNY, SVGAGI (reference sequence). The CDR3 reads CASSYLAAYEQYF. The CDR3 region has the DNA TGTGCCAGCAGTTACCTAGCGGCCTACGAGCAGTACTTC.

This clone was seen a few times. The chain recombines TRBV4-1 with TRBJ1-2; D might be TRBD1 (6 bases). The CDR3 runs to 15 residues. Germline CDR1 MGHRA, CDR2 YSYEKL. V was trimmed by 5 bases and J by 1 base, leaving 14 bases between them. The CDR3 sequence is CASSYRQDLNYGYTF. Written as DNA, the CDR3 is TGCGCCAGCAGCTACCGACAGGACCTTAACTATGGCTACACCTTC.

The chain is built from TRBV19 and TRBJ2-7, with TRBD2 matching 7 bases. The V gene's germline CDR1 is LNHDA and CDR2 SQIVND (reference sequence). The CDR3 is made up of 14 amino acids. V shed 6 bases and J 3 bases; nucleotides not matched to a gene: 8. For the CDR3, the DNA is TGTGCCAGTAGCGGGCGGGGGATAGACTACGAGCAGTACTTC. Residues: CASSGRGIDYEQYF.

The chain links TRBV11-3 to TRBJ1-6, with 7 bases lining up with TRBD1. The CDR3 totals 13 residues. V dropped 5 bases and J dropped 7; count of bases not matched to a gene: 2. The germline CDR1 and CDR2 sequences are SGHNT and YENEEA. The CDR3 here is CASSRQGNSPLHF. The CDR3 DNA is TGTGCCAGCAGCCGACAGGGAAATTCACCCCTCCACTTT.

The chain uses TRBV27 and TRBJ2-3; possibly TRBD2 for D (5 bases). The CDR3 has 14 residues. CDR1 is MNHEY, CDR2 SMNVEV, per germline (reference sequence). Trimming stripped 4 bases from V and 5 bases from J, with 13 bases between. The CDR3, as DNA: TGTGCCAGCAGTTCCGAAGGAGCGGTAGATACGCAGTATTTT. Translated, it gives CASSSEGAVDTQYF.

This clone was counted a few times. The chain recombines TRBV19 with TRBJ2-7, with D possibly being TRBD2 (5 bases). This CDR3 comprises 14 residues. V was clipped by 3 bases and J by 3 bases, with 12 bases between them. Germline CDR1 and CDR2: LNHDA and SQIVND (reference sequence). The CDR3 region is CASSMPGNHYEQYF. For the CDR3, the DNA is TGTGCCAGTAGTATGCCCGGGAATCACTACGAGCAGTACTTC.

CDR3 coding DNA: TGCGCCAGCAGAGCTAGCGGCTACGAGCAGTACTTC. Translated, it gives CASRASGYEQYF. The chain combines TRBV10-2 with TRBJ2-5; 7 nucleotides agree with TRBD2. The J call is doubtful: the DNA matches TRBJ2-7 better. Germline CDR1 WSHSY, CDR2 SAAADI. The CDR3 extends over 12 amino acids.

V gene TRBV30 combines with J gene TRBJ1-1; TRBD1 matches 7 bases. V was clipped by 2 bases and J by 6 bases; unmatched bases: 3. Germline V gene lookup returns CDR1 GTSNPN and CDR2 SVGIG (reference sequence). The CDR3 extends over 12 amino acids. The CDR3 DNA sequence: TGTGCCTGGAGTTCGCAGGGGGCTGAAGCTTTCTTT. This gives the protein CAWSSQGAEAFF.

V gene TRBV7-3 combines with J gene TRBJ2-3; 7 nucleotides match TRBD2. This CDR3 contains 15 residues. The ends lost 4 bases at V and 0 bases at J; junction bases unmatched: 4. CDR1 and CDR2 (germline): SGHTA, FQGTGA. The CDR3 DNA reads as TGTGCCAGCAGCTCGGGGGGAACTAGCACAGATACGCAGTATTTT. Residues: CASSSGGTSTDTQYF.

CDR3 DNA: TGTGCCAGCAGCTTAAGCGGGAGTGGGACCGGGGAGCTGTTTTTT. Protein product: CASSLSGSGTGELFF. This chain joins TRBV7-3 and TRBJ2-2; 7 bases are a match to TRBD2. Germline V lookup: CDR1 SGHTA, CDR2 FQGTGA. V shed 1 base and J 5 bases; nucleotides not matched to a gene: 4. The CDR3 consists of 15 residues.

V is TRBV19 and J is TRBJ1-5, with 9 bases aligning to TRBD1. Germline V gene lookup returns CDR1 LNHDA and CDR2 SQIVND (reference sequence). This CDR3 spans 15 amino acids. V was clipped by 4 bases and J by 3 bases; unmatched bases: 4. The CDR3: CASSTTGGHNQPQHF. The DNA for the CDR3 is TGTGCCAGTAGTACAACAGGGGGCCACAATCAGCCCCAGCATTTT. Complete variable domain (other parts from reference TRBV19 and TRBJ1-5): DGGITQSPKYLFRKEGQNVTLSCEQNLNHDAMYWYRQDPGQGLRLIYYSQIVNDFQKGDIAEGYSVSREKKESFPLTVTSAQKNPTAFYLCASSTTGGHNQPQHFGDGTRLSIL.

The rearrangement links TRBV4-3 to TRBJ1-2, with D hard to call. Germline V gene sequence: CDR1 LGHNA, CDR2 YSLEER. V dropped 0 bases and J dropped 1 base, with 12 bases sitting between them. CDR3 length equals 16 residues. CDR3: CASSQDISLVNYGYTF. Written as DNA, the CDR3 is TGCGCCAGCAGCCAAGACATCAGCCTAGTTAACTATGGCTACACCTTC.

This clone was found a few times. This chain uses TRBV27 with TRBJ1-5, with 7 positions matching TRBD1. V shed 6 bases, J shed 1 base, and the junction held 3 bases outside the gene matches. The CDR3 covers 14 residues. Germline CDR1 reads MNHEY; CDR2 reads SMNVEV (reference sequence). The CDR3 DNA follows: TGTGCCAGCAGGAAACAGGGGAGCAATCAGCCCCAGCATTTT. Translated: CASRKQGSNQPQHF.

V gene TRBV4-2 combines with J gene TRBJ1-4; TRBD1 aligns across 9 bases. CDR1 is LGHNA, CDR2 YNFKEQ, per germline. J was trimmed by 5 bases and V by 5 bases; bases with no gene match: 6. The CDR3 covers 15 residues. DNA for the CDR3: TGTGCCAGCAGCGCCACCGGGACAGGGAATGAAAAACTGTTTTTT. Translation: CASSATGTGNEKLFF.

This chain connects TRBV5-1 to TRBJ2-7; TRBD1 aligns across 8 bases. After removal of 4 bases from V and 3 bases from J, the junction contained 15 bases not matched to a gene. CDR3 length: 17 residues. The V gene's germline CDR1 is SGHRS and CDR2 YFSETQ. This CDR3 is CASSGGTGRGRYYEQYF. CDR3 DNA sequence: TGCGCCAGCAGCGGGGGGACCGGCAGGGGGCGATACTACGAGCAGTACTTC.